This is a list of T cell receptor beta chains from one sample in a study of T-cell memory formation after mild COVID-19. TCRdb fed the 5' RACE reads into MiXCR, producing one record per CDR3 protein. Here the sample spans some 350,000 distinct CDR3 sequences, around 13% being singletons. Material for sequencing was PBMCs or a T cell subset sorted from them (not recorded which). All receptors derive from a man between 18 and 35 years old who had mild COVID-19 (a few samples of this study predate the infection). Cell type and time point are not known. Both conserved end residues are part of each CDR3. A D gene is named only where the DNA matches it firmly. Clone size, where shown, is once, few, many, or a class for clones that have expanded.

j_call clone_size v_call d_call cdr3_nt cdr3_aa
TRBJ2-2 NA TRBV7-3 NA TGTGCCAGCAGCGGGGACCCGGGAGCCGGGGAGCTGTTTTTT CASSGDPGAGELFF
TRBJ2-2 NA TRBV29-1 NA TGCAGCGGCGGTCCAGGGGAGAACACCGGGGAGCTGTTTTTT CSGGPGENTGELFF
TRBJ1-2 few TRBV6-5 NA TGTGCCAGCAGCCTTGGACTTGGGGGCTGGTCTGGCTACACCTTC CASSLGLGGWSGYTF
TRBJ1-6 many TRBV5-4 NA TGTGCCAGCAGCCCGGACATATATTCACCCCTCCACTTT CASSPDIYSPLHF
TRBJ2-5 many TRBV4-2 TRBD1 TGTGCCAGCAGCCTTGGGACAGGGGGACGGGAGACCCAGTACTTC CASSLGTGGRETQYF
TRBJ1-6 NA TRBV5-6 NA TGTGCCAGCACCTCGACATTCGCGTATAATTCACCCCTCCACTTT CASTSTFAYNSPLHF
TRBJ2-3 many TRBV7-2 NA TGTGCCAGCAGCGTTTACACAGATACGCAGTATTTT CASSVYTDTQYF
TRBJ1-1 NA TRBV5-1 NA TGCGCCAGCAGCTCCCCAGGGAACACTGAAGCTTTCTTT CASSSPGNTEAFF
TRBJ2-3 many TRBV29-1 NA TGCAGCGTTGCCGGGGGGCGAGATACGCAGTATTTT CSVAGGRDTQYF
TRBJ2-5 NA TRBV7-2 NA TGTGCCAGCAGCCCCGTTCGAGGCCCCCAAGAGACCCAGTACTTC CASSPVRGPQETQYF
TRBJ1-1 NA TRBV12-3/TRBV12-4 TRBD1 TGTGCCAGCCACCCCTTGGGGACAGGGGGTATCACTGAAGCTTTCTTT CASHPLGTGGITEAFF
TRBJ1-1 many TRBV7-9 NA TGTGCCAGCAGCTTACCTGGGCTGGGCATGAACACTGAAGCTTTCTTT CASSLPGLGMNTEAFF
TRBJ1-5 NA TRBV7-2 TRBD1 TGTGCCAGCACGGTAGGACAGGGCAGGCAGCCCCAGCATTTT CASTVGQGRQPQHF
TRBJ2-7 NA TRBV9 TRBD1 TGTGCCAGCAGCGAAAGGCCGGGACAGGGATCGGGGGAGCAGTACTTC CASSERPGQGSGEQYF
TRBJ2-1 few TRBV20-1 TRBD1 TGCAGTGCTAGTAGGACAGGGACGGTGGAGCAGTTCTTC CSASRTGTVEQFF
TRBJ2-3 NA TRBV5-1 NA TGCGCCAGCAGCGTGAATCGCAGGGACACAGATACGCAGTATTTT CASSVNRRDTDTQYF
TRBJ2-5 NA TRBV6-2/TRBV6-3 TRBD2 TGTGCCACCTTTTCGACTAGCGGGGGGCAAGAGACCCAGTACTTC CATFSTSGGQETQYF
TRBJ1-4 NA TRBV7-6 NA TGTGCCAGCAGCTTATCGGGGATGGCGACTAATGAAAAACTGTTTTTT CASSLSGMATNEKLFF
TRBJ2-7 NA TRBV6-6 NA TGTGCCAGCAGTTACAGTCTGAACTCCTACGAGCAGTACTTC CASSYSLNSYEQYF
TRBJ2-1 NA TRBV12-5 NA TGTGCTAGCCCCCCAGGGGCCATGCTAAATGAGCAGTTCTTC CASPPGAMLNEQFF
TRBJ1-1 NA TRBV5-1 NA TGCGCCAGCAGCCGCTATGAGGGGGTGGAGGAAGCTTTCTTT CASSRYEGVEEAFF
TRBJ1-5 NA TRBV30 NA TGTGCCTGGAGTGGGAAGGGTAATCAGCCCCAGCATTTT CAWSGKGNQPQHF